The T cell receptor (beta chain) under discussion was sequenced for a study of shared T cell receptors in the human thymus. The CDR3 sequence is 17 residues long. Germline values: CDR1 SGHRS, CDR2 YFSETQ. V was cut by 1 base and J by 3 bases, with 19 bases left in between. Clones were sequenced by immunoSEQ multiplex PCR, and TCRdb holds only the in-frame ones, with some missing. The data show hundreds of thousands of clones, roughly 74% seen once. The sample also formed part of further work on human thymus T cells. As that study records: It looked as if thymic and blood repertoires used V and J genes in a biased way.

J is TRBJ1-1 and V is TRBV5-1; weak D call: TRBD1 (6 bases). The receptor's source is a boy in the first two years of life with a congenital heart defect. Material: thymocytes. The CDR3 is CASSLWGGRGADTEAFF. The CDR3 DNA follows: TGCGCCAGCAGCTTGTGGGGTGGTCGGGGGGCTGACACTGAAGCTTTCTTT.